This T cell receptor beta chain is from a study of T cell responses to AZD1222 COVID-19 vaccine. This clone was seen only once. V was pared by 4 bases and J by 3 bases, with 9 bases between. This CDR3 is built from 13 residues. CDR1 MNHEY and CDR2 SMNVEV come from the germline V gene (reference sequence). Libraries were prepared by immunoSEQ multiplex PCR; TCRdb keeps only in-frame clonotypes and omits some of them. This sample has 130,000 to 150,000 clones, with approximately 89% found just once. The chain combines TRBV27 with TRBJ1-2; D gene ambiguous. Sequencing was performed on peripheral blood, taken on day 0 of AZD1222 vaccination. The receptor comes from an adult in good health. CDR3 nucleotides: TGTGCCAGCAGTTCCGGCCGATACTATGGCTACACCTTC. Translated: CASSSGRYYGYTF.